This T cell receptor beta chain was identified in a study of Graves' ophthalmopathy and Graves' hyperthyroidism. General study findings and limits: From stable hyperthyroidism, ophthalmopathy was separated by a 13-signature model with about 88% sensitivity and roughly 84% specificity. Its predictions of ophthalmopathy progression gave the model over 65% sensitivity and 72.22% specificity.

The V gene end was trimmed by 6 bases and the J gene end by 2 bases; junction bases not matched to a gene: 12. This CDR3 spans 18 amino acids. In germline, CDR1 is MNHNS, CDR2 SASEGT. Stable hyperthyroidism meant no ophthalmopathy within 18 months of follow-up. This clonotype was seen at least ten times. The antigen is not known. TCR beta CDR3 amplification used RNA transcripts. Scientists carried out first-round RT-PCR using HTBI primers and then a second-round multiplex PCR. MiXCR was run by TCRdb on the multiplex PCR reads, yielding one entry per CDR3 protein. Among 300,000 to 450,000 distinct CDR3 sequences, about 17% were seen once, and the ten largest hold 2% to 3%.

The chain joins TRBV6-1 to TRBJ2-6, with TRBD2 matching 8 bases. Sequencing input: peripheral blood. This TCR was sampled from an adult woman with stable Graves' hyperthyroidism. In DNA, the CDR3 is TGTGCCAGCAGCTTAAGCGGGAGTCTGCTCCCTGGGGCCAACGTCCTGACTTTC. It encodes CASSLSGSLLPGANVLTF.